These T cell receptor beta chains were read from a single sample in a study of blood T cells in healthy people across ages. TCRdb called the 5' RACE reads again in MiXCR, with one record for every CDR3 protein. The sample includes under 2,000,000 distinct CDR3 sequences, 40% to 55% seen only once; the top ten take less than 2.5%. The sequenced sample was blood. Source of these receptors: a woman aged 40 to 50 in good health. Both conserved end residues are part of each CDR3. Fields, in order: J gene, clone size, V gene, D gene, CDR3 protein, CDR3 DNA. D genes are given only for firm matches. Where a row states a size, it is once, few, many or the class of an expanded clone; other rows omit it.

TRBJ2-7 few TRBV28 NA CASSPLGAAVSYEQYF TGTGCCAGCAGTCCACTCGGGGCGGCGGTCTCCTACGAGCAGTACTTC
TRBJ1-4 NA TRBV11-2 NA CASSKQSPYNEKLFF TGTGCCAGCAGTAAACAGTCGCCTTACAATGAAAAACTGTTTTTT
TRBJ2-5 few TRBV2 NA CAGHRDRETQYF TGTGCCGGACACAGGGATAGGGAGACCCAGTACTTC
TRBJ1-1 NA TRBV5-1 TRBD1 CASREWTGHTEAFF TGCGCCAGCAGGGAATGGACAGGGCACACTGAAGCTTTCTTT
TRBJ2-7 few TRBV21-1 NA CASSKVEGWGLTSGGREQYF TGTGCCAGCAGCAAAGTTGAGGGATGGGGTCTGACTAGCGGTGGGCGCGAGCAGTACTTC
TRBJ1-2 few TRBV18 TRBD1 CASSPGGQGYDGYTF TGTGCCAGCTCACCTGGAGGACAGGGCTACGATGGCTACACCTTC
TRBJ2-1 NA TRBV27 NA CASSILSRRDNEQFF TGTGCCAGCAGTATCCTATCCCGGAGAGACAATGAGCAGTTCTTC
TRBJ2-1 many TRBV5-1 TRBD2 CASSLGTNNEQFF TGTGCCAGCAGCTTAGGGACTAACAATGAGCAGTTCTTC
TRBJ2-5 NA TRBV7-2 NA CASSLAGYHQIQETQYF TGTGCCAGCAGCTTAGCCGGCTACCATCAAATCCAAGAGACCCAGTACTTC
TRBJ2-2 NA TRBV7-2 NA CASRREEAITGELFF TGTGCCAGCAGACGAGAGGAGGCGATCACCGGGGAGCTGTTTTTT
TRBJ2-5 few TRBV6-2/TRBV6-3 NA CASSFDHLRTIPQETQYF TGTGCCAGCAGTTTCGATCACCTCAGGACAATTCCTCAAGAGACCCAGTACTTC
TRBJ1-1 NA TRBV28 TRBD1 CASSLFKLDRGLSVEAFF TGTGCCAGCAGTTTATTCAAGTTGGACAGGGGGCTATCCGTTGAAGCTTTCTTT
TRBJ2-6 NA TRBV7-9 NA CASSANLGANVLTF TGTGCCAGCAGCGCCAACCTTGGGGCCAACGTCCTGACTTTC
TRBJ2-1 NA TRBV20-1 TRBD2 CSAREARNEQFF TGCAGTGCTCGGGAGGCAAGGAATGAGCAGTTCTTC
TRBJ1-1 NA TRBV6-6 NA CASNDGNTEAFF TGTGCCAGCAATGACGGGAACACTGAAGCTTTCTTT
TRBJ2-5 NA TRBV5-1 NA CASSLTGSKTQYF TGCGCCAGCAGCTTGACAGGGAGTAAGACCCAGTACTTC
TRBJ2-7 NA TRBV20-1 TRBD1 CSAQGQGLIEQYF TGCAGTGCCCAGGGACAGGGACTCATCGAGCAGTACTTC
TRBJ1-2 NA TRBV7-8 NA CASSGTTVLNYGYTF TGTGCCAGCAGCGGAACGACAGTGCTTAACTATGGCTACACCTTC
TRBJ2-1 NA TRBV27 NA CASSLYWGQSSYNEQFF TGTGCCAGCAGTTTATACTGGGGGCAAAGCTCCTACAATGAGCAGTTCTTC
TRBJ2-7 NA TRBV6-1 NA CASSESRAYEQYF TGTGCCAGCAGTGAAAGCCGGGCCTACGAGCAGTACTTC
TRBJ2-2 NA TRBV21-1 NA CASSKLRGHKNTGELFF TGTGCCAGCAGCAAATTAAGAGGACATAAGAACACCGGGGAGCTGTTTTTT
TRBJ2-4 NA TRBV7-9 TRBD2 CASSLERGDVIQYF TGTGCCAGCAGCTTAGAGCGGGGTGATGTCATTCAGTACTTC
TRBJ1-1 once TRBV29-1 TRBD1 CSARGQGGGDTEAFF TGCAGCGCCCGAGGACAGGGTGGGGGGGACACTGAAGCTTTCTTT
TRBJ1-2 NA TRBV12-3/TRBV12-4 TRBD1 CASSLGDSEGYTF TGTGCCAGCAGTTTGGGGGACAGTGAAGGCTACACCTTC
TRBJ2-3 NA TRBV4-1 TRBD2 CASSHGSSGASDTQYF TGCGCCAGCAGCCATGGGTCTAGCGGGGCTTCAGATACGCAGTATTTT
TRBJ2-5 few TRBV4-1 TRBD1 CASSQVMAGGAETQYF TGCGCCAGCAGCCAAGTAATGGCAGGGGGCGCGGAGACCCAGTACTTC
TRBJ2-7 NA TRBV20-1 TRBD1 CSARRGQGIHEQYF TGCAGTGCTAGGAGGGGGCAGGGGATCCACGAGCAGTACTTC
TRBJ2-5 NA TRBV11-2 TRBD1 CASSARTGWQETQYF TGTGCCAGCAGCGCGCGGACAGGGTGGCAAGAGACCCAGTACTTC
TRBJ1-1 few TRBV7-2 NA CASSSQGRGVTEAFF TGTGCCAGCAGCTCCCAGGGGAGGGGGGTCACTGAAGCTTTCTTT
TRBJ1-5 NA TRBV12-3/TRBV12-4 TRBD1 CASSPEGAGNQPQHF TGTGCCAGCAGCCCTGAGGGGGCCGGCAATCAGCCCCAGCATTTT
TRBJ2-3 NA TRBV20-1 NA CSARVIVVGSGNTDTQYF TGCAGTGCTAGGGTCATAGTGGTTGGGAGCGGTAACACGGATACGCAGTATTTT
TRBJ2-3 NA TRBV7-2 TRBD2 CASSLFPWRGGSDTQYF TGTGCCAGCAGCTTGTTTCCTTGGCGGGGGGGTTCAGATACGCAGTATTTT
TRBJ2-1 NA TRBV6-5 TRBD1 CASRRTGGRVQFF TGTGCCAGCCGAAGGACAGGGGGTAGAGTTCAGTTCTTC
TRBJ2-3 few TRBV7-9 NA CASSSRDLSTDTQYF TGTGCCAGCAGCTCAAGGGACCTAAGCACAGATACGCAGTATTTT
TRBJ2-5 NA TRBV2 TRBD1 CASMRTGQTQYF TGTGCCAGCATGAGGACAGGGCAGACCCAGTACTTC
TRBJ1-2 NA TRBV20-1 NA CSARAMGINGYTF TGCAGTGCTAGAGCAATGGGTATCAATGGCTACACCTTC
TRBJ1-1 few TRBV29-1 NA CSVQSLVNAEAFF TGCAGCGTTCAATCTTTAGTAAACGCTGAAGCTTTCTTT
TRBJ2-2 NA TRBV7-8 TRBD2 CASSLASGGARSGELFF TGTGCCAGCAGCTTAGCTAGCGGGGGGGCGCGCTCCGGGGAGCTGTTTTTT
TRBJ2-1 few TRBV6-6 TRBD1 CASRLQGRDEQFF TGTGCCAGCAGGTTACAGGGGAGAGATGAGCAGTTCTTC
TRBJ2-1 NA TRBV2 TRBD2 CASTAGLAGDNEQFF TGTGCCAGCACAGCGGGACTAGCGGGGGACAATGAGCAGTTCTTC
TRBJ2-2 few TRBV12-3/TRBV12-4 NA CASASGAANTGELFF TGTGCCAGCGCTTCAGGGGCCGCGAACACCGGGGAGCTGTTTTTT
TRBJ1-2 few TRBV29-1 TRBD1 CSGLGQGAGGYTF TGCAGCGGGCTGGGACAGGGGGCAGGGGGCTACACCTTC